The source of this T cell receptor beta chain is a study of blood T cell repertoires in COVID-19. Study-wide background: Acute-phase and convalescent COVID-19 samples originated in the United States, Italy and Spain. The cDNA or gDNA used as material had been derived from T cells, B-cell-depleted T cells, or PBMCs.

Per the authors' pipeline: Reference gene primers were amplified, and this amplification served to estimate nucleated cell counts. Assay used: immunoSEQ multiplex PCR; TCRdb lists only in-frame clones, some missing. V, J and clone size are those of that table, while D and trimming were read from the DNA. The sample includes roughly 120,000 clones, about nine tenths seen only once; the top ten take about 7.7%. The sequence was collected from a human donor in a cohort sampled during active COVID-19. Material: peripheral blood.

CDR3 region: CASRLEEQFF. The CDR3 DNA is TGTGCCAGCAGGCTCGAGGAGCAGTTCTTC. This sequence joins TRBV25-1 and TRBJ2-1; no definite D call. Germline values: CDR1 MGHDK, CDR2 SYGVNS. There are 10 residues in the CDR3. Trimming left V 6 bases short and J 10 bases short, with 7 bases between. The variable domain in full, completed from reference TRBV25-1 and TRBJ2-1, reads EADIYQTPRYLVIGTGKKITLECSQTMGHDKMYWYQQDPGMELHLIHYSYGVNSTEKGDLSSESTVSRIRTEHFPLTLESARPSHTSQYLCASRLEEQFFGPGTRLTVL.